The 10 T cell receptor beta chains below come from one sample, sequenced in a study of T cells in Graves' hyperthyroidism and ophthalmopathy. RNA transcripts provided the source from which TCR beta CDR3 regions were amplified. In the first-round RT-PCR of the TCR CDR3, the HTBI primer set was used. MiXCR, run by TCRdb on the multiplex PCR reads, gives a single entry per CDR3 protein. The repertoire includes 600,000 to 800,000 distinct CDR3 sequences, 35% of them detected once, and approximately 31% sits in the top ten. Sequenced: blood. The receptor set was obtained from a woman in her thirties or forties with Graves' hyperthyroidism.

Ten or more counts support this clonotype. The chain is built from TRBV7-2 and TRBJ2-7; 8 bases fit TRBD2. The V segment lost 3 bases and the J segment 0 bases; nucleotides outside the gene matches: 4. CDR1 is SGHTA and CDR2 is FQGNSA in the germline V gene. There are 15 residues in the CDR3. In DNA, the CDR3 is TGTGCCAGCAGCTTTTTAGCGGGGCCCTCCTACGAGCAGTACTTC. This encodes CASSFLAGPSYEQYF.

This clonotype turned up a few times. This rearrangement joins TRBV27 to TRBJ1-1; 9 positions match TRBD1. J lost 10 bases, V lost 5 bases, and 8 bases had no gene match. Germline V lookup: CDR1 MNHEY, CDR2 SMNVEV (reference sequence). The CDR3 has 13 residues. CDR3 region: CASSARDRVRAFF. The CDR3 coding sequence is TGTGCCAGCAGTGCCCGGGACAGGGTTAGAGCTTTCTTT.

The sample holds a few counts of this clonotype. The chain combines TRBV4-1 with TRBJ1-2; D unresolved. Germline V lookup: CDR1 MGHRA, CDR2 YSYEKL. The V gene lost 1 base and the J gene lost 6 bases, with 15 bases spanning the gap. This CDR3 has 15 amino acids. This CDR3 reads CASSQGIGLQNGYTF. DNA of the CDR3: TGCGCCAGCAGCCAAGGGATAGGACTACAAAATGGCTACACCTTC.

This clonotype was seen more than once but under ten times. The chain is built from TRBV5-4 and TRBJ2-7; a possible D gene is TRBD2 (6 bases). The length of the CDR3 is 15 residues. Germline values: CDR1 SGHNT, CDR2 YYREEE (reference sequence). The ends were cut back, 2 bases at V and 0 bases at J, with 12 bases in the middle. CDR3 sequence (DNA): TGTGCCAGCAGCTTCGGCGGAGGGATCTCCTACGAGCAGTACTTC. Translating it yields CASSFGGGISYEQYF.

The chain links TRBV6-2 or TRBV6-3 to TRBJ2-7; D unresolved. The germline V gene encodes CDR1 MNHEY and CDR2 SVGEGT. Trimming left V 7 bases short and J 3 bases short, with 16 bases between. This CDR3 has 14 amino acids. The CDR3 sequence is CASTSITMGYEQYF. The CDR3, as DNA: TGTGCCAGCACCTCCATTACAATGGGCTACGAGCAGTACTTC.

The J gene is TRBJ2-1, the V gene TRBV7-9; D could derive from TRBD1 or TRBD2 (6 bases each). The CDR3 extends over 14 amino acids. Between the trimmed V and J ends, which lost 1 base and 6 bases, there was a span of 10 bases. Germline lookup yields CDR1 SEHNR and CDR2 FQNEAQ (reference sequence). This CDR3 is CASSLGGGLNEQFF. The DNA for the CDR3 is TGTGCCAGCAGCTTAGGTGGGGGGCTCAATGAGCAGTTCTTC.

This clonotype has a count of ten or more. The chain links TRBV11-2 to TRBJ1-1, with 9 bases that match TRBD1. The V and J ends lost 9 bases and 3 bases, in that order; junction bases with no gene match: 5. The length of the CDR3 is 13 residues. Germline CDR1 SGHAT, CDR2 FQNNGV. CDR3 sequence: CASSRDRDTEAFF. CDR3 sequence (DNA): TGTGCCAGTAGCAGGGACAGGGACACTGAAGCTTTCTTT.

The table lists this clonotype with a few counts. The chain links TRBV20-1 to TRBJ1-4; D gene unclear. The germline gives CDR1 DFQATT, CDR2 SNEGSKA (reference sequence). This CDR3 is built from 13 residues. V was pared by 3 bases and J by 2 bases, with 7 bases between. The CDR3 loop is CSARDFTNEKLFF. The CDR3 DNA is TGCAGTGCTAGGGACTTCACTAATGAAAAACTGTTTTTT.

The chain is built from TRBV2 and TRBJ2-5, with 7 positions matching TRBD1. This CDR3 is built from 14 residues. V shed 4 bases and J 2 bases; nucleotides not matched to a gene: 4. Germline lookup yields CDR1 SNHLY and CDR2 FYNNEI. The CDR3 reads CASSVQGHQETQYF. CDR3 nucleotides: TGTGCCAGCAGTGTACAGGGGCATCAAGAGACCCAGTACTTC.

V usage is TRBV7-2 and J usage is TRBJ1-2; possibly TRBD1 for D (6 bases). The V gene lost 1 base and the J gene lost 6 bases, with 12 bases spanning the gap. Germline-derived CDR1 and CDR2 are SGHTA and FQGNSA. The CDR3 contains 14 residues. Written as DNA, the CDR3 is TGTGCCAGCAGCTTAGAGTCAGGGGTCAATGGCTACACCTTC. Its protein product is CASSLESGVNGYTF.